Following are 18 T cell receptor beta chains from one sample sequenced in a study of radiation and T cells in renal cell carcinoma. Treatment meaning: treatment-naive control, cytoreductive nephrectomy. Assay: immunoSEQ multiplex PCR; the TCRdb copy retains only in-frame clones and omits some. The table includes 23,000 or so clones, roughly 64% detected once. Sample: tumor tissue, taken from a patient whose treatment was nephrectomy without radiotherapy. Receptors were obtained from a man aged 35 to 55 with renal cell carcinoma.

The gene calls are TRBV10-3 and TRBJ2-1, with 7 bases that match TRBD1. Germline assignment: CDR1 ENHRY and CDR2 SYGVKD. J was trimmed by 5 bases and V by 6 bases; bases with no gene match: 7. The CDR3 sequence is 14 residues long. CDR3: CAISPRDSNNEQFF. As DNA, the CDR3 is TGTGCCATCAGCCCTCGGGACAGCAACAATGAGCAGTTCTTC.

This chain joins TRBV30 and TRBJ1-1; D call uncertain. Trimming pared 0 bases from V and 0 bases from J, leaving 5 bases between. This CDR3 comprises 13 residues. In germline, CDR1 is GTSNPN, CDR2 SVGIG (reference sequence). The CDR3 loop is CAWSVEVNTEAFF. The CDR3 DNA is TGTGCCTGGAGTGTAGAGGTGAACACTGAAGCTTTCTTT. Filled out from reference TRBV30 and TRBJ1-1, the complete variable domain reads SQTIHQWPATLVQPVGSPLSLECTVEGTSNPNLYWYRQAAGRGLQLLFYSVGIGQISSEVPQNLSASRPQDRQFILSSKKLLLSDSGFYLCAWSVEVNTEAFFGQGTRLTVV.

In this sample, this clone turned up a few times. V usage is TRBV2 and J usage is TRBJ1-5; TRBD1 matches 10 bases. There are 15 residues in the CDR3. Germline assignment: CDR1 SNHLY and CDR2 FYNNEI. V gave up 3 bases and J gave up 6 bases; unmatched junction bases: 5. For the CDR3, the DNA is TGTGCCAGCAGTGACCCGGGACAGGGGCTTCAGCCCCAGCATTTT. Translated: CASSDPGQGLQPQHF.

This clone was counted a single time. The rearrangement joins TRBV6-1 to TRBJ2-5, with D possibly matching TRBD1 (6 bases). The V end lost 4 bases, the J end lost 2 bases, and 11 bases lay between the germline ends. The CDR3 runs 14 residues. Germline V lookup: CDR1 MNHNS, CDR2 SASEGT. CDR3 amino acids: CASSVGQTQETQYF. The CDR3 bases are TGTGCCAGCAGTGTCGGACAGACACAAGAGACCCAGTACTTC.

Sample share makes this clone medium-sized (0.01 to 0.1%). CDR3 protein: CASLAGIGELFF. The CDR3, as DNA: TGTGCCAGCCTTGCCGGGATCGGGGAGCTGTTTTTT. The chain has TRBV7-9 and TRBJ2-2, with D tentatively TRBD2 (5 bases). V dropped 8 bases and J dropped 7 bases, with 11 bases sitting between them. Germline assignment: CDR1 SEHNR and CDR2 FQNEAQ (reference sequence). CDR3 length equals 12 residues.

The rearrangement links TRBV18 to TRBJ2-2; D might be TRBD2 (5 bases). In germline, CDR1 is KGHSH, CDR2 LQKENI. The CDR3 runs 16 residues. Between the trimmed V and J ends, which lost 3 bases and 4 bases, there was a span of 15 bases. The DNA of the CDR3 is TGTGCCAGCTCACCGGTTCGGGATCTCGGCACCGGGGAGCTGTTTTTT. Protein product: CASSPVRDLGTGELFF. Complete variable domain (other parts from reference TRBV18 and TRBJ2-2): NAGVMQNPRHLVRRRGQEARLRCSPMKGHSHVYWYRQLPEEGLKFMVYLQKENIIDESGMPKERFSAEFPKEGPSILRIQQVVRGDSAAYFCASSPVRDLGTGELFFGEGSRLTVL.

This clone was observed a few times. V is TRBV5-8 and J is TRBJ1-6; TRBD1 is a possible D gene (5 bases). The CDR3 has 15 amino acids. Trimming took 1 base from V and 8 from J, leaving 13 bases between them. Germline V gives CDR1 SGHTS, CDR2 YDEGEE. The CDR3 spells CASSLTLGGDSPLHF. DNA of the CDR3: TGTGCCAGCAGCTTGACTCTGGGGGGGGATTCACCCCTCCACTTT.

The rearrangement joins TRBV6-6 to TRBJ2-5; 9 bases are shared with TRBD2. V dropped 6 bases and J dropped 5; count of bases not matched to a gene: 10. CDR1 and CDR2 from the germline V gene are MNHNY and SVGAGI (reference sequence). The CDR3 has 15 amino acids. Here the CDR3 reads CASRTGTSRDETQYF. CDR3 DNA: TGTGCCAGCAGAACAGGGACTAGCCGTGACGAGACCCAGTACTTC.

The chain is built from TRBV27 and TRBJ2-6, with 9 bases lining up with TRBD1. The CDR3 contains 22 residues. V was pared by 2 bases and J by 2 bases, with 19 bases of the junction left unmatched. Germline values: CDR1 MNHEY, CDR2 SMNVEV (reference sequence). CDR3 loop: CASSLARWTGDKVRAGANVLTF. CDR3 DNA: TGTGCCAGCAGTTTAGCTAGGTGGACAGGGGATAAGGTACGTGCTGGGGCCAACGTCCTGACTTTC.

The V gene is TRBV28, the J gene TRBJ1-4; 7 bases are shared with TRBD1. J lost 5 bases, V lost 6 bases, and 6 bases had no gene match. The CDR3 totals 14 residues. Looked up from germline, CDR1 is MDHEN and CDR2 is SYDVKM. CDR3 nucleotides: TGTGCCAGCAGCCCATACAGGGGAAATGAAAAACTGTTTTTT. It codes for CASSPYRGNEKLFF. Supplemented by reference TRBV28 and TRBJ1-4, the full variable domain reads DVKVTQSSRYLVKRTGEKVFLECVQDMDHENMFWYRQDPGLGLRLIYFSYDVKMKEKGDIPEGYSVSREKKERFSLILESASTNQTSMYLCASSPYRGNEKLFFGSGTQLSVL.

The genes are TRBV30 and TRBJ2-5, with 14 bases lining up with TRBD2. Germline CDR1 and CDR2: GTSNPN and SVGIG (reference sequence). V trimming: 1 base; J trimming: 5 bases; junction bases outside the gene matches: 9. This CDR3 has 17 amino acids. The CDR3 coding sequence is TGTGCCTGGAGTGGGGGGACTAGCGGGAGCCGGGGTGAGACCCAGTACTTC. Amino acids: CAWSGGTSGSRGETQYF.

The chain recombines TRBV6-5 with TRBJ1-4; D is unclear. The V gene's germline CDR1 is MNHEY and CDR2 SVGAGI. The CDR3 is made up of 12 amino acids. Deletions cut 6 bases from V and 8 bases from J, with 10 bases between. The CDR3 DNA is TGTGCCAGCAGCCCTGGAGGGGAAAAACTGTTTTTT. Translating it yields CASSPGGEKLFF.

A single count supports this clone. The V and J genes are TRBV6-5 and TRBJ1-1; D may be TRBD1 (6 bases). Between the trimmed V and J ends, which lost 2 bases and 11 bases, there was a span of 18 bases. CDR1 is MNHEY and CDR2 is SVGAGI in the germline V gene. The CDR3 is made up of 14 amino acids. The CDR3 nucleotides read TGTGCCAGCAGTTACCCAGGGGAACCCCCGATGGCTTTCTTT. Its translation is CASSYPGEPPMAFF.

This clone was seen only a few times. The chain recombines TRBV6-1 with TRBJ1-3; D gene ambiguous. The CDR3 is 13 amino acids. CDR1 is MNHNS, CDR2 SASEGT, per germline. Trimming took 1 base from V and 5 from J, leaving 6 bases between them. In DNA form, the CDR3 reads TGTGCCAGCAGTGAAGTAGGTAGAAACACCATATATTTT. Encoded protein: CASSEVGRNTIYF.

This chain connects TRBV7-2 to TRBJ1-2; 7 bases map to TRBD1. The germline V gene has CDR1 SGHTA and CDR2 FQGNSA. This CDR3 spans 15 amino acids. J gave up 4 bases and V 0 bases, and 5 bases lay outside the gene matches. The CDR3 nucleotides read TGTGCCAGCAGCTTAGCGCCGGGACAGCCCTATGGCTACACCTTC. Its translation is CASSLAPGQPYGYTF.

This clone came up a few times. This sequence joins TRBV11-3 and TRBJ1-1; TRBD1 might be the D (6 bases). The ends were cut back, 5 bases at V and 3 bases at J, with 10 bases in the middle. This CDR3 comprises 13 residues. Germline V gene lookup returns CDR1 SGHNT and CDR2 YENEEA. The CDR3 protein is CASSPRGDTEAFF. CDR3 sequence (DNA): TGTGCCAGCAGCCCCAGGGGCGACACTGAAGCTTTCTTT. Filled out from reference TRBV11-3 and TRBJ1-1, the complete variable domain reads EAGVVQSPRYKIIEKKQPVAFWCNPISGHNTLYWYLQNLGQGPELLIRYENEEAVDDSQLPKDRFSAERLKGVDSTLKIQPAELGDSAVYLCASSPRGDTEAFFGQGTRLTVV.

The chain uses TRBV4-1 and TRBJ1-5; unclear D gene. Trimming left V 4 bases short and J 7 bases short, with 8 bases between. Germline V gene sequence: CDR1 MGHRA, CDR2 YSYEKL. The CDR3 spans 12 residues. The CDR3 sequence is CASSLGSQPQHF. The CDR3 bases are TGCGCCAGCAGCCTGGGAAGCCAGCCCCAGCATTTT.

The rearrangement uses TRBV30 and TRBJ2-2; D gene unclear. V shed 2 bases and J shed 2 bases, with 9 bases lying between them. CDR3 size: 14 residues. Germline V gene lookup returns CDR1 GTSNPN and CDR2 SVGIG (reference sequence). The chain's CDR3 is CAWSLLSNTGELFF. The CDR3 DNA sequence: TGTGCCTGGAGTTTGCTCTCAAACACCGGGGAGCTGTTTTTT.